This TCR beta chain originates from a study of cytomegalovirus exposure and HLA in healthy donors. The PCR used 60 Vbeta and 13 Jbeta primers. Using immunoSEQ multiplex PCR, the repertoire was profiled, and TCRdb retains in-frame clones only, with some absent. The sample carries more than 50,000 clones, roughly 77% recorded once. For this clone: The target antigen is unknown.

Whole-study results and caveats: A later analysis showed TCR association rates differing by HLA locus, peaking at DRB1 and lowest at HLA-C.

The CDR3 runs to 15 residues. The germline CDR1 and CDR2 sequences are SGHTA and FQGTGA. With V trimmed by 5 bases and J by 1 base, 5 bases remained unmatched. The clonotype originates from a woman in her forties in good health and CMV-seropositive. The chain employs TRBV7-3 and TRBJ1-5; 7 nucleotides line up with TRBD1. Sequenced: PBMCs. CDR3 region: CASSPDRKSNQPQHF. In DNA, the CDR3 is TGTGCCAGCAGCCCGGACAGGAAGAGCAATCAGCCCCAGCATTTT.